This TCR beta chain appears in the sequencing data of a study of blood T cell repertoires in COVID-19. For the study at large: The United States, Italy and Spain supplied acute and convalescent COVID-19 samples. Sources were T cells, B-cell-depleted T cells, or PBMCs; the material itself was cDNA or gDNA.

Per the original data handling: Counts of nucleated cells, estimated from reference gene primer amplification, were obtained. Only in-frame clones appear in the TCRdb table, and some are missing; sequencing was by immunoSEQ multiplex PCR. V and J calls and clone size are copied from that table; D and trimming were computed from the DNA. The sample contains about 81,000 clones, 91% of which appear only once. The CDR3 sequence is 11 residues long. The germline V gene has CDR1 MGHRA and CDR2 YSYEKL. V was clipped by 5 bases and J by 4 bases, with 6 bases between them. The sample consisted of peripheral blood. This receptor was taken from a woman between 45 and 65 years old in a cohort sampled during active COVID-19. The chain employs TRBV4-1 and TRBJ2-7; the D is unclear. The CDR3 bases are TGCGCCAGCAGCAACAGTTACGAGCAGTACTTC. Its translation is CASSNSYEQYF.